This T cell receptor beta chain came from a study of CD8+ T cells in alopecia areata. Across the study: Oral tofacitinib (5 to 10 mg twice daily) was administered to treated patients. Study findings and constraints: Higher clonality and more expanded CD8+ clones appeared in lesional than normal scalp. It was observed that many expanded lesional clones persisted in scalp and blood during tofacitinib.

Treatment here: oral pan-JAK inhibitor, 5-10 mg twice daily. Sequencing relied on a cDNA template that was reverse transcribed from extracted RNA. TCRdb keeps only in-frame clones here, not all; method: immunoSEQ multiplex PCR. In the table there are 200,000 to 250,000 clones, 50% to 60% of which are singletons. Comment on this clone: No antigen is known for it.

The CDR3 sequence is 15 residues long. Germline-derived CDR1 and CDR2 are ENHRY and SYGVKD. Between the trimmed V and J ends, which lost 2 bases and 1 base, there was a span of 12 bases. Sequences were derived from CD4+ T cells sorted from blood, sampled at week 4, from a patient treated with tofacitinib. The source is a human donor with alopecia areata. V usage is TRBV10-3 and J usage is TRBJ2-7; possible D gene TRBD2, 7 bases. The CDR3 loop reads CAISEGRGASYEQYF. In DNA, the CDR3 is TGTGCCATCAGTGAGGGGAGGGGGGCGTCCTACGAGCAGTACTTC.